The rows below give T cell receptor beta chains drawn from one sample of a study of T cell responses to AZD1222 COVID-19 vaccine. Assay used: immunoSEQ multiplex PCR; TCRdb lists only in-frame clones, some missing. The sample includes 150,000 to 200,000 clones, 92% of them seen just once. This sample comprised peripheral blood, obtained on day 0 of AZD1222 vaccination. All receptors come from an adult in good health. The CDR3 runs from the conserved cysteine through the conserved F or W. Fields, in order: J gene, V gene, clone size, D gene, CDR3 DNA, CDR3 protein. D genes are given only for firm matches. Clone size is stated in some rows and not others, as once, few, many or a class when expanded.

j_gene: TRBJ1-5; v_gene: TRBV4-1; abundance: once; d_gene: NA; CDR3nt: TGCGCCAGCAGCCAAGATGACAGTAGCAATCAGCCCCAGCATTTT; CDR3aa: CASSQDDSSNQPQHF
j_gene: TRBJ2-7; v_gene: TRBV5-4; abundance: NA; d_gene: TRBD1; CDR3nt: TGTGCCAGCCGGGTAGGGGGCGGAGGCTACGAGCAGTACTTC; CDR3aa: CASRVGGGGYEQYF
j_gene: TRBJ2-7; v_gene: TRBV12-3/TRBV12-4; abundance: NA; d_gene: TRBD1; CDR3nt: TGTGCCAGCAGCAACAGGGGTACCTACGAGCAGTACTTC; CDR3aa: CASSNRGTYEQYF
j_gene: TRBJ2-1; v_gene: TRBV3-1/TRBV3-2; abundance: NA; d_gene: TRBD2; CDR3nt: TGTGCCAGCAGCGGACTAGCGGGGAGCTCCTACAATGAGCAGTTCTTC; CDR3aa: CASSGLAGSSYNEQFF
j_gene: TRBJ1-6; v_gene: TRBV7-9; abundance: NA; d_gene: NA; CDR3nt: TGTGCCAGCAGCTCTTCTATAGGGACCTATAATTCACCCCTCCACTTT; CDR3aa: CASSSSIGTYNSPLHF
j_gene: TRBJ2-5; v_gene: TRBV19; abundance: NA; d_gene: TRBD2; CDR3nt: TGTGCCAGTAGTTCGGGACTAGCAACCTACCTCGAAGAGACCCAGTACTTC; CDR3aa: CASSSGLATYLEETQYF
j_gene: TRBJ1-1; v_gene: TRBV19; abundance: NA; d_gene: NA; CDR3nt: TGTGCCAGTAGTCCAAGCGGGGCCAGGGAGGGTTTCACTGAAGCTTTCTTT; CDR3aa: CASSPSGAREGFTEAFF
j_gene: TRBJ2-1; v_gene: TRBV7-3; abundance: NA; d_gene: NA; CDR3nt: TGTGCCAGCAGCCTGAAATCTGGGGATGAGCAGTTCTTC; CDR3aa: CASSLKSGDEQFF
j_gene: TRBJ1-1; v_gene: TRBV12-3/TRBV12-4; abundance: NA; d_gene: TRBD1; CDR3nt: TGTGCCAGCACCCAGGGGGTGGGGGAAGCTTTCTTT; CDR3aa: CASTQGVGEAFF
j_gene: TRBJ1-2; v_gene: TRBV18; abundance: NA; d_gene: NA; CDR3nt: TGTGCCAGCTCACCAGAAAGAAACAGTGGCTACACCTTC; CDR3aa: CASSPERNSGYTF
j_gene: TRBJ2-7; v_gene: TRBV6-5; abundance: NA; d_gene: NA; CDR3nt: TGTGCCAGCAGTTACGGGCCAGCGGAGAACGAGCAGTACTTC; CDR3aa: CASSYGPAENEQYF
j_gene: TRBJ2-1; v_gene: TRBV7-6; abundance: NA; d_gene: NA; CDR3nt: TGTGCCAGCAGCTTCCGGGGGGCAAGGAATGAGCAGTTCTTC; CDR3aa: CASSFRGARNEQFF
j_gene: TRBJ2-2; v_gene: TRBV3-1/TRBV3-2; abundance: NA; d_gene: NA; CDR3nt: TGTGCCAGCAGCCAAGTTCTACCCTACACCGGGGAGCTGTTTTTT; CDR3aa: CASSQVLPYTGELFF
j_gene: TRBJ2-1; v_gene: TRBV4-1; abundance: NA; d_gene: NA; CDR3nt: TGCGCCAGCAGCCAAGAGTCCGGCAATGAGCAGTTCTTC; CDR3aa: CASSQESGNEQFF
j_gene: TRBJ2-7; v_gene: TRBV6-2/TRBV6-3; abundance: NA; d_gene: TRBD2; CDR3nt: TGTGCCAGCAGCCCCCTGGGGGTAGCGGGCATATCCTACGAGCAGTACTTC; CDR3aa: CASSPLGVAGISYEQYF
j_gene: TRBJ2-1; v_gene: TRBV7-6; abundance: NA; d_gene: NA; CDR3nt: TGTGCCAGCAGCTCGGGAGAGGGTAATGAGCAGTTCTTC; CDR3aa: CASSSGEGNEQFF
j_gene: TRBJ1-3; v_gene: TRBV5-1; abundance: NA; d_gene: NA; CDR3nt: TGCGCCAGCAGCTTGAGCGGCGGAGATGGAAACACCATATATTTT; CDR3aa: CASSLSGGDGNTIYF
j_gene: TRBJ2-7; v_gene: TRBV6-5; abundance: NA; d_gene: NA; CDR3nt: TGTGCCAGCAGTTACATGGGGGGGCCCCTCTACGAGCAGTACTTC; CDR3aa: CASSYMGGPLYEQYF
j_gene: TRBJ1-3; v_gene: TRBV7-2; abundance: NA; d_gene: NA; CDR3nt: TGTGCCAGCAGCTTAGGAGTACCCGGAAACACCATATATTTT; CDR3aa: CASSLGVPGNTIYF
j_gene: TRBJ1-2; v_gene: TRBV15; abundance: NA; d_gene: TRBD1; CDR3nt: TGTGCCACCAGCAGAGATCACAGGGGCGGCTACACCTTC; CDR3aa: CATSRDHRGGYTF